The rows below give T cell receptor beta chains drawn from one sample of a study of cytomegalovirus exposure and HLA in healthy donors. The assay was immunoSEQ multiplex PCR, and TCRdb's table has in-frame clones only and misses some. The table lists about 280,000 clones, 88% of them singletons. The specimen was PBMCs. The receptors come from a woman aged 18-35 years in good health and CMV-seronegative. Both conserved end residues are part of each CDR3. The D gene is left open where the match is weak. Clone size is stated in some rows and not others, as once, few, many or a class when expanded.

abundance: -; d_gene: -; j_gene: TRBJ1-5; v_gene: TRBV28; CDR3aa: CASSFEFFGNQPQHF; CDR3nt: TGTGCCAGCAGTTTTGAGTTTTTCGGCAATCAGCCCCAGCATTTT
abundance: -; d_gene: TRBD2; j_gene: TRBJ2-1; v_gene: TRBV7-2; CDR3aa: CASSLSGMGLGSYNEQFF; CDR3nt: TGTGCCAGCAGCTTAAGCGGCATGGGACTAGGTTCCTACAATGAGCAGTTCTTC
abundance: few; d_gene: -; j_gene: TRBJ2-7; v_gene: TRBV12-2; CDR3aa: CASRLGYFVSALAGGFYEQYF; CDR3nt: TGTGCAAGTCGCTTAGGCTACTTTGTCTCGGCACTAGCGGGCGGTTTCTACGAGCAGTACTTC
abundance: once; d_gene: TRBD1; j_gene: TRBJ2-7; v_gene: TRBV10-1; CDR3aa: CASSEGQGLGEQYF; CDR3nt: TGCGCCAGCAGTGAAGGACAGGGTCTTGGTGAGCAGTACTTC
abundance: -; d_gene: -; j_gene: TRBJ1-2; v_gene: TRBV14; CDR3aa: CASSQVEGYYGYTF; CDR3nt: TGTGCCAGCAGCCAAGTGGAGGGGTACTATGGCTACACCTTC
abundance: -; d_gene: -; j_gene: TRBJ1-2; v_gene: TRBV10-3; CDR3aa: CATAIPGANYGYTF; CDR3nt: TGTGCCACCGCCATACCGGGAGCTAACTATGGCTACACCTTC
abundance: few; d_gene: TRBD2; j_gene: TRBJ2-7; v_gene: TRBV6-5; CDR3aa: CASSSGLGYEQYF; CDR3nt: TGTGCCAGCAGTTCGGGACTAGGTTACGAGCAGTACTTC
abundance: -; d_gene: TRBD2; j_gene: TRBJ2-3; v_gene: TRBV5-6; CDR3aa: CASSLGPDGRGADTQYF; CDR3nt: TGTGCCAGCAGCTTGGGGCCCGACGGGAGGGGGGCAGATACGCAGTATTTT
abundance: -; d_gene: TRBD2; j_gene: TRBJ2-2; v_gene: TRBV5-4; CDR3aa: CASSIGLAGRSGGELFF; CDR3nt: TGTGCCAGCAGCATAGGACTAGCGGGAAGAAGTGGCGGGGAGCTGTTTTTT
abundance: -; d_gene: -; j_gene: TRBJ2-7; v_gene: TRBV18; CDR3aa: CASSPPQARSYEQYF; CDR3nt: TGTGCCAGCTCACCACCCCAGGCACGCTCCTACGAGCAGTACTTC
abundance: -; d_gene: -; j_gene: TRBJ2-7; v_gene: TRBV28; CDR3aa: CASSSLTTSGYEQYF; CDR3nt: TGTGCCAGCAGTTCTCTCACAACGTCAGGCTACGAGCAGTACTTC
abundance: -; d_gene: TRBD2; j_gene: TRBJ2-7; v_gene: TRBV5-1; CDR3aa: CASSPTGGSHEQYF; CDR3nt: TGCGCCAGCAGTCCCACGGGAGGTTCGCACGAGCAGTACTTC
abundance: -; d_gene: TRBD2; j_gene: TRBJ2-3; v_gene: TRBV18; CDR3aa: CASSPLGTSGSTDTQYF; CDR3nt: TGTGCCAGCTCACCACTTGGGACTAGCGGGAGTACAGATACGCAGTATTTT
abundance: -; d_gene: TRBD2; j_gene: TRBJ2-1; v_gene: TRBV6-5; CDR3aa: CASSTTSIRYNEQFF; CDR3nt: TGTGCCAGCAGCACGACTAGCATCCGTTACAATGAGCAGTTCTTC
abundance: -; d_gene: -; j_gene: TRBJ2-5; v_gene: TRBV7-3; CDR3aa: CASSMTPQETQYF; CDR3nt: TGTGCCAGCAGCATGACTCCACAAGAGACCCAGTACTTC
abundance: -; d_gene: TRBD1; j_gene: TRBJ1-4; v_gene: TRBV13; CDR3aa: CASSLATGLLGNEKLFF; CDR3nt: TGTGCCAGCAGCTTAGCGACAGGGTTGCTGGGTAATGAAAAACTGTTTTTT
abundance: -; d_gene: TRBD1; j_gene: TRBJ1-2; v_gene: TRBV15; CDR3aa: CATSRAPGTGFNYGYTF; CDR3nt: TGTGCCACCAGCAGAGCCCCCGGGACAGGGTTTAACTATGGCTACACCTTC
abundance: -; d_gene: -; j_gene: TRBJ2-2; v_gene: TRBV11-3; CDR3aa: CASSQVQKTGELFF; CDR3nt: TGTGCCAGCAGCCAAGTACAGAAAACCGGGGAGCTGTTTTTT
abundance: -; d_gene: -; j_gene: TRBJ1-2; v_gene: TRBV5-1; CDR3aa: CASSSGSSPWGYTF; CDR3nt: TGCGCCAGCAGCTCCGGGTCCTCCCCTTGGGGCTACACCTTC
abundance: -; d_gene: -; j_gene: TRBJ2-5; v_gene: TRBV30; CDR3aa: CAWSVYSQETQYF; CDR3nt: TGTGCCTGGAGTGTATACTCCCAAGAGACCCAGTACTTC
abundance: -; d_gene: TRBD1; j_gene: TRBJ2-7; v_gene: TRBV27; CDR3aa: CASSLSGTGGPEQYF; CDR3nt: TGTGCCAGCAGTTTATCTGGGACAGGGGGCCCCGAGCAGTACTTC
abundance: -; d_gene: -; j_gene: TRBJ2-3; v_gene: TRBV27; CDR3aa: CATRLADTQYF; CDR3nt: TGTGCCACCAGACTCGCAGATACGCAGTATTTT
abundance: -; d_gene: TRBD2; j_gene: TRBJ2-1; v_gene: TRBV5-4; CDR3aa: CASSDVGGAYNEQFF; CDR3nt: TGTGCCAGCTCCGACGTCGGGGGGGCTTACAATGAGCAGTTCTTC
abundance: -; d_gene: TRBD2; j_gene: TRBJ2-7; v_gene: TRBV7-9; CDR3aa: CASSPGGEYEQYF; CDR3nt: TGTGCCAGCAGCCCCGGGGGGGAGTACGAGCAGTACTTC